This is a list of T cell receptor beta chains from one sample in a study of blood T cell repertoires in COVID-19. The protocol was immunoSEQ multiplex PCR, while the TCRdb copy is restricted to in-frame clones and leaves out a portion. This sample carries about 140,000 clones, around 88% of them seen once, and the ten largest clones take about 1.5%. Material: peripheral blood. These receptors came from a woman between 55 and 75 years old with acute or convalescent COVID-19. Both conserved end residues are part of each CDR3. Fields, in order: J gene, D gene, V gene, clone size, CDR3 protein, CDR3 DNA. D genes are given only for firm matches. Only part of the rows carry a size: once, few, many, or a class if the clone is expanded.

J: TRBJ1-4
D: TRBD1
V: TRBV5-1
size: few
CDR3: CASSQGQGPATNEKLFF
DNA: TGCGCCAGCAGCCAGGGACAGGGGCCCGCAACTAATGAAAAACTGTTTTTT

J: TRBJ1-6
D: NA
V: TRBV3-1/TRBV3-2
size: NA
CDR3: CASSQTGRSSYNSPLHF
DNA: TGTGCCAGCAGCCAGACAGGAAGAAGCTCCTATAATTCACCCCTCCACTTT

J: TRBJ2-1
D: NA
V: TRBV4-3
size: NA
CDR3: CASSQDVVAGAYNEQFF
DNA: TGCGCCAGCAGCCAAGATGTCGTGGCAGGGGCCTACAATGAGCAGTTCTTC

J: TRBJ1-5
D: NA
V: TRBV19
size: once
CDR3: CASSTNRGGGQPQHF
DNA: TGTGCCAGTAGTACCAATCGCGGGGGAGGTCAGCCCCAGCATTTT

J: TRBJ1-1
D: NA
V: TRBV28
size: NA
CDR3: CASSLIQGGAEAFF
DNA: TGTGCCAGCAGTTTAATCCAGGGTGGCGCTGAAGCTTTCTTT

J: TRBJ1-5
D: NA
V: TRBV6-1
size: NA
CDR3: CASSDPPDSNQPQHF
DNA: TGTGCCAGCAGTGACCCGCCGGACAGTAATCAGCCCCAGCATTTT

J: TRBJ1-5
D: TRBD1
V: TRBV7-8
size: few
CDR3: CASSFNRGDQPQHF
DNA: TGTGCCAGCAGCTTTAACAGGGGGGATCAGCCCCAGCATTTT

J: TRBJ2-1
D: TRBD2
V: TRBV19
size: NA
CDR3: CASSPSGGNSYNEQFF
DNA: TGTGCCAGTAGTCCGAGCGGGGGGAACTCCTACAATGAGCAGTTCTTC

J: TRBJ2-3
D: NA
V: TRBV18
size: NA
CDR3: CASSPRGAEDTQYF
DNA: TGTGCCAGCTCACCCCGGGGGGCCGAAGATACGCAGTATTTT

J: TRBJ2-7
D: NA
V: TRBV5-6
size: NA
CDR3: CASSPQGSGSYEQYF
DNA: TGTGCCAGCAGCCCCCAGGGGAGCGGCTCCTACGAGCAGTACTTC

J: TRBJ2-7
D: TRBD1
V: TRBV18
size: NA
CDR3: CASSPYRGQDEQYF
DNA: TGTGCCAGCTCACCTTACAGGGGGCAGGACGAGCAGTACTTC